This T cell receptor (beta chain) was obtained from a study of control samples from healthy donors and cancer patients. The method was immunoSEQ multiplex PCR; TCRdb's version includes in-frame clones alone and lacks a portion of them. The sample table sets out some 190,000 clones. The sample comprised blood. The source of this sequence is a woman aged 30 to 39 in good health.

The CDR3: CASSQAHRVTEAFF. The DNA of the CDR3 is TGTGCCAGCAGCCAAGCTCACAGGGTCACTGAAGCTTTCTTT. The V gene is TRBV3-1 (or the pseudogene TRBV3-2), the J gene TRBJ1-1; D is perhaps TRBD1 (6 bases). This CDR3 has 14 residues. V lost 1 base, J lost 4 bases, and 10 bases lay in between. Germline V gene data show CDR1 as LGHDT and CDR2 as YNNKEL (reference sequence).